This record concerns one T cell receptor (beta chain) sequence. The record originates from a study of blood T cell repertoires in COVID-19. Data came from immunoSEQ multiplex PCR; TCRdb stores just in-frame clones and leaves some out. The data contain 150,000 to 200,000 clones, about four fifths of them singletons. Germline values: CDR1 MGHRA, CDR2 YSYEKL. The length of the CDR3 is 21 residues. The trim removed 1 base at V and 2 bases at J, leaving 16 bases unmatched. The source material was peripheral blood. The clonotype originates from a woman in her seventies with acute or convalescent COVID-19. This chain links TRBV4-1 with TRBJ2-4; 11 bases map to TRBD2. The CDR3 nucleotides are TGCGCCAGCAGCCAAGGTCTCGGTCTAGCGGGAGGACCGACATCCAAAAACATTCAGTACTTC. Translating it yields CASSQGLGLAGGPTSKNIQYF.